The 25 T cell receptor beta chains below come from one sample, sequenced in a study of cytomegalovirus exposure and HLA in healthy donors. Sequencing was performed with immunoSEQ multiplex PCR; in TCRdb, only in-frame clones are kept and a portion is missing. The sample carries fewer than 200,000 clones, 65% to 85% recorded once. The specimen sequenced was PBMCs. These receptors were obtained from a woman between 18 and 29 years old in good health and CMV-seropositive.

The V and J genes are TRBV7-8 and TRBJ2-7; 7 nucleotides match TRBD1. V was pared by 4 bases and J by 0 bases, with 6 bases of the junction left unmatched. Germline V lookup: CDR1 SGHVS, CDR2 FQNEAQ. The CDR3 length is 15 residues. The chain's CDR3 is CASSYRQGPSYEQYF. The CDR3 DNA is TGTGCCAGCAGCTACCGACAGGGTCCCTCCTACGAGCAGTACTTC.

This clone occurred many times. CDR3 DNA sequence: TGTGCCAGTAGCCAAAACACAGGGAGCAATTCACCCCTCCACTTT. Translation gives CASSQNTGSNSPLHF. This chain joins TRBV19 and TRBJ1-6, with a possible D match to TRBD1 (6 bases). This CDR3 comprises 15 residues. Germline V gene sequence: CDR1 LNHDA, CDR2 SQIVND (reference sequence). Trimming removed 6 bases from V and 7 bases from J, with 16 bases in between.

The rearrangement joins TRBV19 to TRBJ2-7, with D perhaps TRBD1 (5 bases). In germline, CDR1 is LNHDA, CDR2 SQIVND (reference sequence). The CDR3 contains 13 residues. V was trimmed by 1 base and J by 2 bases, leaving 6 bases between them. CDR3 amino acids: CASSIADTYEQYF. CDR3 nucleotide sequence: TGTGCCAGTAGTATAGCGGACACCTACGAGCAGTACTTC.

This sequence joins TRBV27 and TRBJ2-7, with no clear D. The CDR3 is 16 amino acids. V lost 2 bases, J lost 2 bases, and 16 bases lay in between. In germline, CDR1 is MNHEY, CDR2 SMNVEV (reference sequence). DNA of the CDR3: TGTGCCAGCAGTTTAAGTAAGGCGCGGCCTACCTACGAGCAGTACTTC. The encoded protein is CASSLSKARPTYEQYF.

This clone was seen more than once but under ten times. The V gene is TRBV25-1, the J gene TRBJ2-7; the match to TRBD1 covers 10 bases. CDR1 is MGHDK, CDR2 SYGVNS, per germline. The V gene end was trimmed by 7 bases and the J gene end by 3 bases; junction bases not matched to a gene: 3. CDR3 length equals 13 residues. CDR3 in DNA: TGTGCCAGCATGGGACAGGGGAGCTACGAGCAGTACTTC. Its translation is CASMGQGSYEQYF.

This clone is a singleton in its sample. The J gene is TRBJ2-3, the V gene TRBV6-4, with D tentatively TRBD2 (7 bases). Deletions cut 0 bases from V and 7 bases from J, with 14 bases between. Germline CDR1 reads MRHNA; CDR2 reads SNTAGT. The CDR3 contains 15 residues. CDR3 bases: TGTGCCAGCAGTGACTCCGCGGGGGCAGCCCATACGCAGTATTTT. It encodes CASSDSAGAAHTQYF.

In this sample, this clone turned up a few times. This rearrangement joins TRBV14 to TRBJ1-2; maybe TRBD1 (6 bases). This CDR3 comprises 14 residues. Per germline, CDR1 SGHDN and CDR2 FVKESK. V dropped 5 bases and J dropped 7 bases, with 17 bases sitting between them. CDR3 bases: TGTGCCAGCAGCGCGGAGGGGGGGATCGGTGGCTACACCTTC. Its translation is CASSAEGGIGGYTF. The full variable domain, in which reference TRBV14 and TRBJ1-2 provide the parts outside the CDR3, is EAGVTQFPSHSVIEKGQTVTLRCDPISGHDNLYWYRRVMGKEIKFLLHFVKESKQDESGMPNNRFLAERTGGTYSTLKVQPAELEDSGVYFCASSAEGGIGGYTFGSGTRLTVV.

Ten or more counts support this clone. The V gene is TRBV19, the J gene TRBJ1-1, with D possibly TRBD1 on 6 matching bases. The CDR3 totals 17 residues. V lost 3 bases to trimming and J lost 4 bases, with 21 bases between them. The germline V gene has CDR1 LNHDA and CDR2 SQIVND (reference sequence). CDR3 DNA sequence: TGTGCCAGTAGTATCCCGGCCAGGGGCCCCGTCGGCACTGAAGCTTTCTTT. It yields the protein CASSIPARGPVGTEAFF. Together with reference TRBV19 and TRBJ1-1, the CDR3 gives the full variable domain: DGGITQSPKYLFRKEGQNVTLSCEQNLNHDAMYWYRQDPGQGLRLIYYSQIVNDFQKGDIAEGYSVSREKKESFPLTVTSAQKNPTAFYLCASSIPARGPVGTEAFFGQGTRLTVV.

CDR3 residues: CAISPSSWEQYF. The CDR3 DNA is TGTGCCATCAGTCCTTCTAGTTGGGAGCAGTACTTC. The genes are TRBV10-3 and TRBJ2-7, with no clear D. CDR1 is ENHRY, CDR2 SYGVKD, per germline. The CDR3 has 12 amino acids. Between the trimmed V and J ends, which lost 5 bases and 7 bases, there was a span of 12 bases.

This rearrangement joins TRBV19 to TRBJ2-1; tentatively, D is TRBD1 (6 bases). This CDR3 spans 17 amino acids. V dropped 3 bases and J dropped 0 bases, with 15 bases sitting between them. Germline CDR1 and CDR2: LNHDA and SQIVND (reference sequence). The CDR3 nucleotides read TGTGCCAGTAGTATGATGGACAGTCAATTCTCCTACAATGAGCAGTTCTTC. Translating it yields CASSMMDSQFSYNEQFF.

The sample holds a few counts of this clone. The rearrangement joins TRBV7-9 to TRBJ1-5; tentative D call: TRBD1 (6 bases). CDR3 length: 17 amino acids. Germline CDR1 SEHNR, CDR2 FQNEAQ (reference sequence). Trimming removed 2 bases at V and 0 bases at J, with 14 bases between. The DNA for the CDR3 is TGTGCCAGCAGCTTAACCACAGGGCCCTATAGCAATCAGCCCCAGCATTTT. Its protein product is CASSLTTGPYSNQPQHF.

In nucleotides, the CDR3 is TGTGCCAGCAGCTTTTCAGCGTATGGCTACACCTTC. Translation: CASSFSAYGYTF. The V and J genes are TRBV5-8 and TRBJ1-2; D is unclear. V was shortened by 2 bases and J by 5 bases, with 7 bases between the two germline ends. Germline CDR1 reads SGHTS; CDR2 reads YDEGEE. This CDR3 has 12 amino acids.

The chain couples TRBV5-5 to TRBJ1-1, with 7 bases that match TRBD1. The CDR3 extends over 14 amino acids. Germline CDR1 is SGHKS and CDR2 is YYEKEE (reference sequence). The J segment lost 0 bases and the V segment lost 4 bases, leaving 3 bases of the junction unmatched. CDR3 sequence reads: CASSHRGMNTEAFF. The CDR3 DNA reads as TGTGCCAGCAGCCACAGGGGTATGAACACTGAAGCTTTCTTT.

The chain carries TRBV10-3 and TRBJ2-1, with a possible D match to TRBD2 (6 bases). This CDR3 comprises 12 residues. Germline assignment: CDR1 ENHRY and CDR2 SYGVKD. Trimming cost V 11 bases and J 4 bases, with 12 bases left between them. As DNA, the CDR3 is TGTGCCTCCACGGGAGAATACAATGAGCAGTTCTTC. Encoded protein: CASTGEYNEQFF.

The V call is TRBV7-9, the J call TRBJ2-7; D might be TRBD2 (5 bases). V shed 1 base and J shed 0 bases, with 13 bases lying between them. This CDR3 is built from 16 residues. Germline V CDR1 and CDR2: SEHNR, FQNEAQ (reference sequence). CDR3 coding DNA: TGTGCCAGCAGCTTAGAGCCGGGGAGAAGCTCCTACGAGCAGTACTTC. Its protein product is CASSLEPGRSSYEQYF.

This chain uses TRBV7-2 with TRBJ2-7, with TRBD1 as a possible D gene (5 bases). Trimming took 3 bases from V and 3 from J, leaving 9 bases between them. The CDR3 is 13 residues long. CDR1 and CDR2 (germline): SGHTA, FQGNSA. Here the CDR3 DNA reads TGTGCCAGCAGCTTCCGCAGGGACTACGAGCAGTACTTC. Translation: CASSFRRDYEQYF.

This clone was detected once. The V gene is TRBV19, the J gene TRBJ2-2, with TRBD1 as a possible D gene (5 bases). Per germline, CDR1 LNHDA and CDR2 SQIVND (reference sequence). The CDR3 runs to 14 residues. The V end lost 9 bases, the J end lost 6 bases, and 17 bases lay between the germline ends. The CDR3 DNA sequence: TGTGCCAGCCGCATCGTAGGGGTTGCCGGGGAGCTGTTTTTT. It encodes CASRIVGVAGELFF.

The chain couples TRBV5-4 to TRBJ2-2; 10 nucleotides match TRBD1. The CDR3 is 16 residues long. The J segment lost 5 bases and the V segment lost 4 bases, leaving 8 bases of the junction unmatched. The V gene's germline CDR1 is SGHNT and CDR2 YYREEE (reference sequence). The CDR3 DNA reads TGTGCCAGCAGCCTACCGTGGGGACAGGGGACCGGGGAGCTGTTTTTT. Translation gives CASSLPWGQGTGELFF.

The chain links TRBV19 to TRBJ1-2, with D uncertain. Germline V CDR1 and CDR2: LNHDA, SQIVND (reference sequence). Trimming pared 7 bases from V and 2 bases from J, leaving 14 bases between. The length of the CDR3 is 14 residues. The CDR3 loop reads CASTEVATNYGYTF. In DNA form, the CDR3 reads TGTGCCAGTACTGAAGTGGCAACAAACTATGGCTACACCTTC.

This clone was detected a few times. The chain uses TRBV25-1 and TRBJ2-2; 9 nucleotides line up with TRBD2. The CDR3 contains 16 residues. Germline values: CDR1 MGHDK, CDR2 SYGVNS. V gave up 6 bases and J gave up 6 bases; unmatched junction bases: 11. DNA of the CDR3: TGTGCCAGCAGGGAAACCGGGACTAGCAAGGCCGGGGAGCTGTTTTTT. Protein sequence: CASRETGTSKAGELFF.

This clone was seen many times. This sequence joins TRBV19 and TRBJ1-2, with D unclear. The CDR3 is 13 residues long. Trimming cost V 0 bases and J 5 bases, with 7 bases left between them. The germline V gene has CDR1 LNHDA and CDR2 SQIVND (reference sequence). CDR3 nucleotides: TGTGCCAGTAGTATAGATGAGAGGTATGGCTACACCTTC. This gives the protein CASSIDERYGYTF.

CDR3 sequence: CASSAGRSSYNEQFF. CDR3 sequence (DNA): TGTGCCAGCAGTGCTGGTCGTAGCTCCTACAATGAGCAGTTCTTC. The chain couples TRBV2 to TRBJ2-1; D ambiguous. The CDR3 runs 15 residues. Germline V gene data show CDR1 as SNHLY and CDR2 as FYNNEI. V shed 4 bases and J shed 0 bases, with 10 bases lying between them.

V is TRBV29-1 and J is TRBJ1-2; TRBD1 is a possible D gene (6 bases). Germline lookup yields CDR1 SQVTM and CDR2 ANQGSEA. V shed 3 bases and J shed 2 bases, with 13 bases lying between them. This CDR3 has 14 amino acids. CDR3 bases: TGCAGCGTTGACCTGTCGACAGGCAACTATGGCTACACCTTC. It encodes CSVDLSTGNYGYTF.

The chain employs TRBV11-2 and TRBJ2-7; maybe TRBD1 (6 bases). CDR1 SGHAT and CDR2 FQNNGV come from the germline V gene. The CDR3 covers 16 residues. Trimming pared 6 bases from V and 0 bases from J, leaving 18 bases between. The DNA for the CDR3 is TGTGCCAGCAGGAAACATAGTGGGGGCCGCTCCTACGAGCAGTACTTC. This encodes CASRKHSGGRSYEQYF.

V and J are TRBV9 and TRBJ2-3; TRBD2 matches at 11 bases. This CDR3 is 15 amino acids long. Germline loops: CDR1 SGDLS, CDR2 YYNGEE. Trimming cost V 3 bases and J 3 bases; bases outside gene matches: 3. CDR3 sequence: CASSAGLADTDTQYF. The CDR3 region has the DNA TGTGCCAGCAGCGCGGGACTAGCGGATACAGATACGCAGTATTTT.